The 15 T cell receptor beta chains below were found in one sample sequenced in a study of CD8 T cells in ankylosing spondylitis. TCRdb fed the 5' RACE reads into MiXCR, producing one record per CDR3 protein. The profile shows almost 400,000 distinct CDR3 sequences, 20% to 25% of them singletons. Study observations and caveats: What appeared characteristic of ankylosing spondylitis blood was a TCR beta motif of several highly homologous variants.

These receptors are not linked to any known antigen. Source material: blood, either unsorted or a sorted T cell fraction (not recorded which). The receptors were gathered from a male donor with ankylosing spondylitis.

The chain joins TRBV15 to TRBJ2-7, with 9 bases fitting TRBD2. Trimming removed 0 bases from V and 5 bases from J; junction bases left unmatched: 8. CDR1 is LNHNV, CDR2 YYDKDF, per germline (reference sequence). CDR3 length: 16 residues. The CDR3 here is CATSRETRLAGNEQYF. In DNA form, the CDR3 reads TGTGCCACCAGCAGAGAGACTCGGCTAGCGGGAAACGAGCAGTACTTC.

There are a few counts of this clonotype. In nucleotides, the CDR3 is TGTGCCAGCAGCCAAGTCAGGAGCTCAGATACGCAGTATTTT. This codes for CASSQVRSSDTQYF. The chain joins TRBV14 to TRBJ2-3; no clear D gene. This CDR3 has 14 residues. CDR1 is SGHDN, CDR2 FVKESK, per germline. With 1 base removed from V and 4 bases from J, the gap between germline ends came to 9 bases.

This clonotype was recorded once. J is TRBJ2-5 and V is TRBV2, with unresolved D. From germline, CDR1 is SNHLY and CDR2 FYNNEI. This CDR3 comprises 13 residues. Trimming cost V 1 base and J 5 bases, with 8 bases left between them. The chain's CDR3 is CASSEEVGETQYF. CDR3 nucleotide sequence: TGTGCCAGCAGTGAAGAGGTTGGCGAGACCCAGTACTTC.

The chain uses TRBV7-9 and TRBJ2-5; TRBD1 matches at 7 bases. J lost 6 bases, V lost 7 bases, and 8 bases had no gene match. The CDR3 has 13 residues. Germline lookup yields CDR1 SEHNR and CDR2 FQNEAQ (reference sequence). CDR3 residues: CASNTGQAQTQYF. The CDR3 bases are TGTGCCAGCAACACCGGACAGGCTCAGACCCAGTACTTC.

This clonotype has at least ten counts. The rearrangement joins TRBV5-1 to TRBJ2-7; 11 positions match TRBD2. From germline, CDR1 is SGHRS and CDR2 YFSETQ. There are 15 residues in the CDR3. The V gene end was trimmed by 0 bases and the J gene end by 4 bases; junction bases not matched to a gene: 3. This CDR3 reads CASSLVTSGSYEQYF. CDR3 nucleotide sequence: TGCGCCAGCAGCTTGGTTACTAGCGGGAGTTACGAGCAGTACTTC.

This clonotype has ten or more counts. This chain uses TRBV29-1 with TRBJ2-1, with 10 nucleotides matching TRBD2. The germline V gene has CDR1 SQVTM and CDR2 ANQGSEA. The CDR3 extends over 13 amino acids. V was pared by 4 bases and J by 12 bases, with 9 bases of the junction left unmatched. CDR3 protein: CSVGASGSPWQFF. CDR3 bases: TGCAGCGTTGGGGCTAGCGGGAGTCCGTGGCAGTTCTTC.

The CDR3 DNA sequence: TGCAGTGCTAGGCCCGACAGGGTAGGACAGCCCCAGCATTTT. It translates to CSARPDRVGQPQHF. The chain uses TRBV20-1 and TRBJ1-5, with TRBD1 matching over 7 bases. The J segment lost 7 bases and the V segment lost 3 bases, leaving 9 bases of the junction unmatched. The germline V gene has CDR1 DFQATT and CDR2 SNEGSKA (reference sequence). CDR3 length equals 14 residues.

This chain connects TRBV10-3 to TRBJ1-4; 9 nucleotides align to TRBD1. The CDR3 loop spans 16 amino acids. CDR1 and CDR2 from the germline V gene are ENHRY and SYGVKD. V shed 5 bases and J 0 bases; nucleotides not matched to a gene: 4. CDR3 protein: CAISTGQGATNEKLFF. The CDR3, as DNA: TGTGCCATCAGTACGGGACAGGGAGCAACTAATGAAAAACTGTTTTTT.

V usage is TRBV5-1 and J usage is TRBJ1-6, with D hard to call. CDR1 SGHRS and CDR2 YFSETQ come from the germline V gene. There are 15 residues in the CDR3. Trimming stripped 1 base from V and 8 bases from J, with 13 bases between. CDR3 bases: TGCGCCAGCAGCTTGTTATCCCACACGGATTCACCCCTCCACTTT. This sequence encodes CASSLLSHTDSPLHF.

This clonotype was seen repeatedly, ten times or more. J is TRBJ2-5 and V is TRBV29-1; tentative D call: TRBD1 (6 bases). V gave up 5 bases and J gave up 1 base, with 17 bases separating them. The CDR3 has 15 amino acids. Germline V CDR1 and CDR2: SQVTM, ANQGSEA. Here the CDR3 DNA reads TGCAGCGTTAGAGTAACAGGGAGCCTCCAAGAGACCCAGTACTTC. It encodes CSVRVTGSLQETQYF.

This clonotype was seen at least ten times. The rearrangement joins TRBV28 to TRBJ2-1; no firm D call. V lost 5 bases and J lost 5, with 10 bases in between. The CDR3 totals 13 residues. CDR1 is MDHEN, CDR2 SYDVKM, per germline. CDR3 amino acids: CASSPQLDNEQFF. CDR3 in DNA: TGTGCCAGCAGTCCACAGCTTGACAATGAGCAGTTCTTC.

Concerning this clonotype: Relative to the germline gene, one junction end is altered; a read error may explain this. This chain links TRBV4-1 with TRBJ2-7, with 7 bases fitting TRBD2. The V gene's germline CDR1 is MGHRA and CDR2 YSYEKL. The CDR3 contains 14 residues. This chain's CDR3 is CASSSGRATRFLVF. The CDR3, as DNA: TGCGCCAGCAGCAGTGGGAGGGCCACTCGTTTTCTCGTCTTC.

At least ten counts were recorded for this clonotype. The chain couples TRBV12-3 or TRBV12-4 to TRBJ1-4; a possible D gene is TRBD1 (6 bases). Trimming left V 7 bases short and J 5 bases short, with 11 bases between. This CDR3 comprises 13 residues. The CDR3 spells CASKTDSNEKLFF. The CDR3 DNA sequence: TGTGCCAGCAAAACGGACAGCAATGAAAAACTGTTTTTT.

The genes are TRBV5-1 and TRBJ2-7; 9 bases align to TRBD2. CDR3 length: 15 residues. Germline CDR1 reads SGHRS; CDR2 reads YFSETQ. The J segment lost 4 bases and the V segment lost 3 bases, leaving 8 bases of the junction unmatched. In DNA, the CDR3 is TGCGCCAGCAGCTCCCCCGAACTAGCGGGTTACGAGCAGTACTTC. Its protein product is CASSSPELAGYEQYF.

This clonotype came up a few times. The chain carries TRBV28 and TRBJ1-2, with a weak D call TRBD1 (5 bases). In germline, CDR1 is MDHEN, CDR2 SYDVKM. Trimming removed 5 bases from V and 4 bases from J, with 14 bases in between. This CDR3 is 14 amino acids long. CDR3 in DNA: TGTGCCAGCAGTATCCCGGGACGGTCCTATGGCTACACCTTC. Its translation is CASSIPGRSYGYTF.